The clone carrying this TCR beta chain was observed a few times. Its cognate antigen is unknown. Expressed TCRB transcripts were sequenced after all isolated RNA was converted to cDNA. Profiled with immunoSEQ multiplex PCR; TCRdb holds only in-frame clones, not every one. The table records hundreds of thousands of clones, over 10% of them present only once. The V and J ends lost 11 bases and 5 bases, in that order; junction bases with no gene match: 11. The CDR3 sequence is 15 residues long. Germline V CDR1 and CDR2: MNHNS, SASEGT. These data belong to a study of beta chain features in type 1 diabetes. Study background: Healthy donors resembled patients in age, gender and cell yields.

The study, taken as a whole, reports: Among all four CD4+ subsets, Type 1 diabetes patients had TCRB CDR3s that were moderately but significantly shorter.

The V and J genes are TRBV6-1 and TRBJ2-3; TRBD2 agrees at 12 bases. This clonotype was obtained from a man aged 18 to 35 in good health. The sequencing sample was made of naive CD4+ T cells from blood. The CDR3 DNA follows: TGTGCCGGGAAGACTAGCGGGAGTTTTGGAGATACGCAGTATTTT. Translation: CAGKTSGSFGDTQYF.